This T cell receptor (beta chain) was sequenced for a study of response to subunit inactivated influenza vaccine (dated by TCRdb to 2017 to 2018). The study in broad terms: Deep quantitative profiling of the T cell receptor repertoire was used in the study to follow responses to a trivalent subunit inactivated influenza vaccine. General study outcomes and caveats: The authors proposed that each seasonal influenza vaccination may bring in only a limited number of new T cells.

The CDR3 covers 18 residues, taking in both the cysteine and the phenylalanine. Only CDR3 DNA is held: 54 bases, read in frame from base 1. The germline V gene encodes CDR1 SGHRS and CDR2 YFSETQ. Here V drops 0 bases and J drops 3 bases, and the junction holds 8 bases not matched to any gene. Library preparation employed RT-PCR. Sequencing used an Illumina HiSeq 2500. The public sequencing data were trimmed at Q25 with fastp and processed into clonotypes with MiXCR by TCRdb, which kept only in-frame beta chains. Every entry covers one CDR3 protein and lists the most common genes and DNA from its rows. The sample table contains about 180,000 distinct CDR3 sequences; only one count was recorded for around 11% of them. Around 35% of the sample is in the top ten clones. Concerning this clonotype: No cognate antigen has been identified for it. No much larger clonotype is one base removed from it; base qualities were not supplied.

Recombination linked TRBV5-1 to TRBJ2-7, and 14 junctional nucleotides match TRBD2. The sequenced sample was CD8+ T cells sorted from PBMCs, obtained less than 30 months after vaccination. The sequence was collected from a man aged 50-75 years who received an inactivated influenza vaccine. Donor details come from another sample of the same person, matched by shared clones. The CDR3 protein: CASSLAGTSGGPYYEQYF. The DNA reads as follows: TGCGCCAGCAGCTTGGCTGGGACTAGCGGGGGACCGTACTACGAGCAGTACTTC. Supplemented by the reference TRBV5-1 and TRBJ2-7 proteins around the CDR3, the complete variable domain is KAGVTQTPRYLIKTRGQQVTLSCSPISGHRSVSWYQQTPGQGLQFLFEYFSETQRNKGNFPGRFSGRQFSNSRSEMNVSTLELGDSALYLCASSLAGTSGGPYYEQYFGPGTRLTVT.